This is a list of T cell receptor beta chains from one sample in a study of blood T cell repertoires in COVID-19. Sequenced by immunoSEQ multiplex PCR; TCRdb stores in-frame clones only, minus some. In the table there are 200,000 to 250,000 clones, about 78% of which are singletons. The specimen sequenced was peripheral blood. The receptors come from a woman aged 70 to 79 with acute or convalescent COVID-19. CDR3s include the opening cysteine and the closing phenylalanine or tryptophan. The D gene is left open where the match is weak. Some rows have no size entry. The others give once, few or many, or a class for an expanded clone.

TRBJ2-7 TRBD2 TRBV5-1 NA CASSLDLLAGAYEQYF TGCGCCAGCAGCTTGGACCTACTAGCGGGAGCCTACGAGCAGTACTTC
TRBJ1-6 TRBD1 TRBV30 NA CAWSAHRGPGDSPLHF TGTGCCTGGAGTGCCCACAGGGGGCCGGGGGATTCACCCCTCCACTTT
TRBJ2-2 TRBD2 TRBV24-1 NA CATSDLGVAGERTGELFF TGTGCCACCAGTGATTTGGGAGTAGCGGGAGAGCGGACCGGGGAGCTGTTTTTT
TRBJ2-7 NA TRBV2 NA CASSPTELYEQYF TGTGCCAGCAGTCCGACAGAACTCTACGAGCAGTACTTC
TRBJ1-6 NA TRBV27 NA CASSLGTGLSLSSYNSPLHF TGTGCCAGCAGTTTAGGCACGGGACTTTCTCTGAGCTCCTATAATTCACCCCTCCACTTT
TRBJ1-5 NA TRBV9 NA CASSVAGNSNQPQHF TGTGCCAGCAGCGTGGCCGGGAACAGCAATCAGCCCCAGCATTTT
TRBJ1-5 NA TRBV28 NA CASTLDSSASNQPQHF TGTGCCAGCACTCTCGACAGCTCAGCCAGCAATCAGCCCCAGCATTTT
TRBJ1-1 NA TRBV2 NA CASSDRQGEAFF TGTGCCAGCAGTGATCGCCAGGGTGAAGCTTTCTTT
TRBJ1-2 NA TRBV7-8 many CASSLGSGYTF TGTGCCAGCAGCTTAGGGAGTGGCTACACCTTC
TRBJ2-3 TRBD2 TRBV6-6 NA CASSVLAAPADTQYF TGTGCCAGCAGTGTACTAGCGGCCCCCGCAGATACGCAGTATTTT
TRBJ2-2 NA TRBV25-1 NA CASSPSDAYNTGELFF TGTGCCAGCAGTCCAAGCGACGCCTATAACACCGGGGAGCTGTTTTTT
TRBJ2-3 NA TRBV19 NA CASSIVSGGSTDTQYF TGTGCCAGTAGTATAGTAAGTGGCGGGAGCACAGATACGCAGTATTTT
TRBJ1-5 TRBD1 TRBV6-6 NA CATVGQGVSQPQHF TGTGCCACCGTAGGACAGGGGGTATCTCAGCCCCAGCATTTT
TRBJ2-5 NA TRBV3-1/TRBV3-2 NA CASSQEPPGAGETETQYF TGTGCCAGCAGCCAAGAACCCCCGGGGGCGGGAGAGACAGAGACCCAGTACTTC
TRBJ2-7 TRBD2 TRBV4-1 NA CASSQGLGTNIFEQYF TGCGCCAGCAGCCAGGGACTGGGGACTAATATCTTCGAGCAGTACTTC
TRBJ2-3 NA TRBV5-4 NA CASSLAAGGRTDTQYF TGTGCCAGCAGCTTGGCCGCCGGGGGGCGCACAGATACGCAGTATTTT
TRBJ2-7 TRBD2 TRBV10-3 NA CAISESASGRGEQYF TGTGCCATCAGTGAGTCCGCTAGCGGGAGAGGCGAGCAGTACTTC
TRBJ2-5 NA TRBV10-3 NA CAISDPDSQETQYF TGTGCCATCAGTGACCCGGACAGTCAAGAGACCCAGTACTTC
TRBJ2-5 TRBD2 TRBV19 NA CASSIQGGRVVETQYF TGTGCCAGTAGTATCCAAGGCGGGAGGGTGGTAGAGACCCAGTACTTC
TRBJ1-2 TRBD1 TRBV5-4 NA CASSPRDRGDYGYTF TGTGCCAGCAGCCCACGGGACAGGGGCGACTATGGCTACACCTTC
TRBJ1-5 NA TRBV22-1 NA CPGSDRDRSCNQLQHF TGTCCTGGGAGCGACCGGGACAGAAGTTGCAATCAGCTCCAGCATTTT
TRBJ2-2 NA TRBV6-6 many CASSKSMRANTGELFF TGTGCCAGCAGTAAGAGTATGCGGGCGAACACCGGGGAGCTGTTTTTT
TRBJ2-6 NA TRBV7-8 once CASSLGLSGGANVLTF TGTGCCAGCAGCTTAGGTTTGTCGGGAGGGGCCAACGTCCTGACTTTC
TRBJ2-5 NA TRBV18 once CASSPPQKETQYF TGTGCCAGCTCACCGCCGCAGAAAGAGACCCAGTACTTC
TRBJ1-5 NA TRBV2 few CASSEAGAGAYSNQPQHF TGTGCCAGCAGTGAAGCGGGGGCAGGGGCCTATAGCAATCAGCCCCAGCATTTT
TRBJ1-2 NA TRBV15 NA CATSRDRTLGGNF TGTGCCACCAGCAGGGACCGGACCCTCGGGGGAAACTTC
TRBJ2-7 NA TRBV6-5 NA CASYDGRVLEQYF TGTGCCAGCTATGATGGGCGGGTTTTGGAGCAGTACTTC
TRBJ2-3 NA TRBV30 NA CAWSVPGSTTDTQYF TGTGCCTGGAGTGTACCCGGGTCCACCACAGATACGCAGTATTTT
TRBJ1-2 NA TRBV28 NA CASSLRQVDYGYTF TGTGCCAGCAGTTTGCGACAGGTTGACTATGGCTACACCTTC
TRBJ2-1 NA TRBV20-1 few CSASVSGASYNEQFF TGCAGTGCTAGTGTCTCGGGAGCATCCTACAATGAGCAGTTCTTC